This paragraph reports one TCR beta chain. The data originate from a study of blood T cell repertoires in COVID-19. Study information: Donors in the United States, Italy and Spain gave samples during acute or convalescent COVID-19. Sample material is recorded as cDNA or gDNA derived from T cells, B-cell-depleted T cells, or PBMCs.

Profiling relied on immunoSEQ multiplex PCR, and the TCRdb table lists in-frame clones only, not all of them. The sample contains about 170,000 clones, approximately 90% of which appear only once. Looked up from germline, CDR1 is MNHNY and CDR2 is SVGAGI (reference sequence). This CDR3 comprises 13 residues. V was clipped by 6 bases and J by 7 bases; unmatched bases: 3. Source material: peripheral blood. This chain uses TRBV6-6 with TRBJ1-6, with TRBD1 identical over 7 bases. This sequence was found in a man aged 50 to 60 who had recovered from COVID-19. The CDR3 loop is CASSQTGNSPLHF. The CDR3 DNA reads as TGTGCCAGCAGCCAGACAGGGAATTCACCCCTCCACTTT.